This TCR beta chain was found in a study of human T cells and chemical hapten exposure. Study summary: A roughly 2 cm by roughly 2 cm inner upper arm patch received 2% DPC for sensitization. Patients' scalps got diphenylcyclopropenone weekly throughout the roughly 25-week study.

The count of this clonotype is one. MiXCR, applied by TCRdb to the RACE reads, yields one record per CDR3 protein. The sample has approximately 370,000 distinct CDR3 sequences; 5.5% are singletons. Germline CDR1 SGHNT, CDR2 YYREEE (reference sequence). V shed 4 bases, J shed 5 bases, and the junction held 10 bases outside the gene matches. The length of the CDR3 is 15 residues. Time point defined: pre-sensitization, week 0. Treatment given: therapeutic diphenylcyclopropenone sensitization with weekly scalp DPC. This sequence originates from a woman aged 18-29 years with alopecia areata. Some clones in this sample may be carry-over from other donors' samples. The material sequenced was whole blood, taken in connection with sensitization to the hapten diphenylcyclopropenone (DPC). The chain carries TRBV5-4 and TRBJ2-3; 7 positions match TRBD1. The CDR3 loop is CASSRTGGLEDTQYF. CDR3 sequence (DNA): TGTGCCAGCAGCAGGACAGGAGGCCTTGAAGATACGCAGTATTTT.